The rows below give T cell receptor beta chains drawn from one sample of a study of blood T cell repertoires in COVID-19. Assay used: immunoSEQ multiplex PCR; TCRdb lists only in-frame clones, some missing. In the table there are 300,000 to 350,000 clones, about 93% of which are singletons. Material: peripheral blood. The receptors stem from a woman in her 30s with COVID-19, enrolled during active disease. Each CDR3 is given without its conserved first and last residue.

length,V,J,CDR3
14,TRBV5-1,TRBJ1-1,ASSLERTAHKTEAF
13,TRBV11-2,TRBJ2-2,ASSLRSGPTGELF
10,TRBV28,TRBJ1-6,ATQGGGSPLH
11,TRBV2,TRBJ2-5,ASSDGGVGAQY
13,TRBV11-2,TRBJ2-1,ASSLWGRDMDEQF
11,TRBV19,TRBJ1-2,ASSMPTGPGYT
9,TRBV2,TRBJ1-2,ASSGGDLHT
14,TRBV6-2/TRBV6-3,TRBJ1-3,ASSYSRDRGGNTIY
15,TRBV7-6,TRBJ1-3,ASSLQVRAGAGNTIY
11,TRBV6-5,TRBJ2-3,ATTQSSTDTQY
12,TRBV5-1,TRBJ1-1,ASSLAGLVSEAF
13,TRBV28,TRBJ2-3,ASTRRGSRGDTQY
11,TRBV7-6,TRBJ2-7,ASSVGEGGEQY
12,TRBV28,TRBJ2-1,ASSPGLGGNEQF
13,TRBV28,TRBJ2-5,ASSLQGSAGETQY
11,TRBV5-1,TRBJ2-1,ASSLRVTNEQF
13,TRBV5-4,TRBJ2-5,ASNRESGSGKTQY